The 12 T cell receptor beta chains below were found in one sample sequenced in a study of response to subunit inactivated influenza vaccine. MiXCR was run by TCRdb on the RT-PCR reads, yielding one entry per CDR3 protein. The data hold more than 400,000 distinct CDR3 sequences, with approximately 10% observed a single time. The input for sequencing was PBMCs from blood, taken about 40 days after vaccination. The receptors derive from a man in his forties or fifties who received an inactivated influenza vaccine.

This clonotype was detected many times. The chain carries TRBV10-3 and TRBJ1-2, with D unresolved. V lost 0 bases and J lost 4, with 12 bases in between. This CDR3 comprises 15 residues. Per the germline V gene, CDR1 is ENHRY and CDR2 is SYGVKD. The CDR3 is CAISESVGAGYGYTF. The CDR3, as DNA: TGTGCCATCAGTGAGTCAGTGGGCGCGGGCTATGGCTACACCTTC.

This clonotype was detected ten times or more. The chain joins TRBV4-3 to TRBJ2-7, with a possible D match to TRBD1 (5 bases). CDR1 and CDR2 (germline): LGHNA, YSLEER. The CDR3 is 13 residues long. Trimming stripped 5 bases from V and 5 bases from J, with 13 bases between. The DNA for the CDR3 is TGCGCCAGCAGCACTCGAGTAGGGGACGAGCAGTACTTC. Translating it yields CASSTRVGDEQYF.

This chain links TRBV29-1 with TRBJ2-3; D remains ambiguous. Trimming removed 5 bases from V and 5 bases from J, with 8 bases in between. This CDR3 has 11 residues. The germline V gene encodes CDR1 SQVTM and CDR2 ANQGSEA. CDR3 loop: CSVFLGDTQYF. The CDR3 nucleotides read TGCAGCGTTTTTCTAGGAGATACGCAGTATTTT.

This clonotype was seen more than once but under ten times. In DNA, the CDR3 is TGCGCCAGCAGCCAAGTGGGACTAGCGTCGGAGACCCAGTACTTC. Its translation is CASSQVGLASETQYF. V is TRBV4-1 and J is TRBJ2-5; 10 bases line up with TRBD2. J was trimmed by 5 bases and V by 1 base; bases with no gene match: 4. The CDR3 has 15 residues. CDR1 MGHRA and CDR2 YSYEKL come from the germline V gene.

The rearrangement uses TRBV2 and TRBJ2-7, with 9 bases identical to TRBD2. The CDR3 spans 15 residues. J was trimmed by 5 bases and V by 5 bases; bases with no gene match: 10. CDR1 and CDR2 from the germline V gene are SNHLY and FYNNEI. The CDR3 DNA reads as TGTGCCAGCAGTCTTACTAGCGGGCGCTTAAACGAGCAGTACTTC. Its translation is CASSLTSGRLNEQYF.

The chain couples TRBV20-1 to TRBJ2-2, with 7 bases lining up with TRBD2. The CDR3 totals 16 residues. Trimming cost V 4 bases and J 7 bases; bases outside gene matches: 15. Germline V CDR1 and CDR2: DFQATT, SNEGSKA (reference sequence). CDR3 bases: TGCAGTGCTAAAGACTCGAGGGAGGGCCCTGGCGGGGAGCTGTTTTTT. Translation: CSAKDSREGPGGELFF.

In this sample, this clonotype turned up a few times. The gene calls are TRBV7-9 and TRBJ2-1; possible D gene TRBD2, 6 bases. CDR3 length equals 16 residues. The germline V gene encodes CDR1 SEHNR and CDR2 FQNEAQ (reference sequence). V lost 4 bases to trimming and J lost 6 bases, with 19 bases between them. CDR3 DNA: TGTGCCAGCAGCTCAATACTTGGACTGGGACTCAATGAGCAGTTCTTC. Protein sequence: CASSSILGLGLNEQFF.

A few counts support this clonotype. The chain uses TRBV5-5 and TRBJ2-3, with 7 bases fitting TRBD1. V gave up 3 bases and J gave up 1 base; unmatched junction bases: 2. The CDR3 runs to 14 residues. From germline, CDR1 is SGHKS and CDR2 YYEKEE (reference sequence). The CDR3 DNA reads TGTGCCAGCAGCTGGGGACAGCGCACAGATACGCAGTATTTT. Its translation is CASSWGQRTDTQYF.

This chain links TRBV20-1 with TRBJ2-1; 7 positions match TRBD1. The V segment lost 3 bases and the J segment 4 bases; nucleotides outside the gene matches: 6. This CDR3 is 14 amino acids long. Germline V gene sequence: CDR1 DFQATT, CDR2 SNEGSKA (reference sequence). CDR3 bases: TGCAGTGCTAGCGCCCAACAGGGGTACAATGAGCAGTTCTTC. Encoded protein: CSASAQQGYNEQFF.

This clonotype was counted only a few times. V gene TRBV5-1 combines with J gene TRBJ1-4; possibly TRBD1 for D (6 bases). CDR3 length: 15 residues. The V end was cut by 4 bases, the J end by 3 bases, with 13 bases between. CDR1 and CDR2 from the germline V gene are SGHRS and YFSETQ. This CDR3 is CASSDQGRANEKLFF. CDR3 nucleotide sequence: TGCGCCAGCAGCGACCAGGGGAGGGCTAATGAAAAACTGTTTTTT.

The chain couples TRBV12-3 or TRBV12-4 to TRBJ2-1, with TRBD2 identical over 9 bases. V dropped 4 bases and J dropped 7; count of bases not matched to a gene: 5. The CDR3 is 14 amino acids. The CDR3 DNA reads as TGTGCCAGCAGTTGGCGGGAGGGCAAGAATGAGCAGTTCTTC. This gives the protein CASSWREGKNEQFF.

This clonotype was counted a few times. CDR3 region: CASSFGIETGQSSSYNEQFF. The CDR3 DNA reads as TGTGCCAGCAGTTTCGGTATAGAGACGGGACAGTCAAGCTCCTACAATGAGCAGTTCTTC. The V gene is TRBV28, the J gene TRBJ2-1; the match to TRBD1 covers 7 bases. After removal of 3 bases from V and 0 bases from J, the junction contained 17 bases not matched to a gene. CDR3 size: 20 residues. CDR1 MDHEN and CDR2 SYDVKM come from the germline V gene.